A single sample gave rise to the 14 T cell receptor beta chains below, sequenced in a study of control samples from healthy donors and cancer patients (dated by TCRdb to 2018 to 2020). To prepare the library, the immunoSEQ multiplex PCR assay was applied. TCRdb retrieved this table from immuneACCESS and kept in-frame rearrangements only. Not all clones are present; in checked studies, unresolved V genes account for under half, and no reason is known for the remainder. The table for this sample lists 100,000 to 150,000 clones; roughly 91% of them were counted only once. The leading ten clones occupy more than 6.5% of the sample. The source material was blood. Receptor source: a man aged 35 to 55 in good health.

The rearrangement joins TRBV18 to TRBJ1-2, with D perhaps TRBD1 (5 bases). CDR1 KGHSH and CDR2 LQKENI come from the germline V gene. The CDR3 contains 13 residues. Deletions cut 6 bases from V and 3 bases from J, with 11 bases between. CDR3 DNA sequence: TGTGCCAGCTCTCCCGACAGAGACTATGGCTACACCTTC. Translation: CASSPDRDYGYTF.

J is TRBJ1-2 and V is TRBV18, with D possibly TRBD1 on 6 matching bases. The CDR3 spans 15 residues. Trimming left V 0 bases short and J 2 bases short, with 10 bases between. CDR1 is KGHSH and CDR2 is LQKENI in the germline V gene. This chain's CDR3 is CASSPPQGLNYGYTF. In DNA, the CDR3 is TGTGCCAGCTCACCACCCCAGGGGTTGAACTATGGCTACACCTTC.

This clone was seen just once. The rearrangement links TRBV6-2 or TRBV6-3 to TRBJ1-2, with D perhaps matching TRBD1 (5 bases). Trimming left V 2 bases short and J 6 bases short, with 7 bases between. Germline-derived CDR1 and CDR2 are MNHEY and SVGEGT. This CDR3 region has 12 residues. The CDR3 nucleotides are TGTGCCAGCAGTTACAGGGGAAATGGCTACACCTTC. Protein product: CASSYRGNGYTF.

This clone was seen a handful of times. The chain combines TRBV2 with TRBJ2-1, with 7 positions matching TRBD1. The germline gives CDR1 SNHLY, CDR2 FYNNEI. V lost 2 bases and J lost 6; bases outside the gene matches: 13. This CDR3 region has 17 residues. The CDR3 region is CASSEKTGTGRINEQFF. CDR3 nucleotide sequence: TGTGCCAGCAGTGAAAAGACAGGGACCGGACGTATCAATGAGCAGTTCTTC.

This clone was detected once. CDR3 sequence reads: CASSQGVSSSTDTQYF. The CDR3 DNA is TGCGCCAGCAGCCAAGGTGTTAGCAGCAGCACAGATACGCAGTATTTT. V usage is TRBV4-3 and J usage is TRBJ2-3, with no clear D. This CDR3 is 16 amino acids long. The germline gives CDR1 LGHNA, CDR2 YSLEER. The V and J ends lost 1 base and 0 bases respectively, with 11 bases between them.

The chain carries TRBV7-2 and TRBJ2-7; D is undetermined. The V gene lost 3 bases and the J gene lost 1 base, with 10 bases spanning the gap. This CDR3 has 14 amino acids. Germline lookup yields CDR1 SGHTA and CDR2 FQGNSA. The CDR3 nucleotides are TGTGCCAGCAGCTTTTTGGGCGTTTCCTACGAGCAGTACTTC. It codes for CASSFLGVSYEQYF. Full variable domain (rest looked up from reference TRBV7-2 and TRBJ2-7): GAGVSQSPSNKVTEKGKDVELRCDPISGHTALYWYRQSLGQGLEFLIYFQGNSAPDKSGLPSDRFSAERTGGSVSTLTIQRTQQEDSAVYLCASSFLGVSYEQYFGPGTRLTVT.

This clone came up once. The genes are TRBV28 and TRBJ1-1, with unresolved D. This CDR3 region has 13 residues. The V gene lost 5 bases and the J gene lost 0 bases, with 7 bases spanning the gap. CDR1 MDHEN and CDR2 SYDVKM come from the germline V gene. CDR3: CASSRGLNTEAFF. CDR3 sequence (DNA): TGTGCCAGCAGTCGAGGGTTGAACACTGAAGCTTTCTTT.

This clone was observed once. This chain connects TRBV29-1 to TRBJ2-7; maybe TRBD1 (6 bases). Germline V gene sequence: CDR1 SQVTM, CDR2 ANQGSEA. The V end lost 0 bases, the J end lost 3 bases, and 15 bases lay between the germline ends. This CDR3 contains 15 residues. CDR3 protein: CSVEDGQTTNYEQYF. In DNA form, the CDR3 reads TGCAGCGTTGAAGATGGACAGACAACTAACTACGAGCAGTACTTC.

The chain employs TRBV30 and TRBJ2-1; the D is unclear. V was trimmed by 1 base and J by 3 bases, leaving 4 bases between them. Germline CDR1 is GTSNPN and CDR2 is SVGIG (reference sequence). This CDR3 has 12 amino acids. CDR3 coding DNA: TGTGCCTGGAGTGAGAACTACAATGAGCAGTTCTTC. This codes for CAWSENYNEQFF. Full variable domain (remainder filled in from reference TRBV30 and TRBJ2-1): SQTIHQWPATLVQPVGSPLSLECTVEGTSNPNLYWYRQAAGRGLQLLFYSVGIGQISSEVPQNLSASRPQDRQFILSSKKLLLSDSGFYLCAWSENYNEQFFGPGTRLTVL.

This clone was seen a handful of times. This sequence joins TRBV19 and TRBJ1-2, with D possibly being TRBD1 (6 bases). Per the germline V gene, CDR1 is LNHDA and CDR2 is SQIVND (reference sequence). Trimming pared 3 bases from V and 7 bases from J, leaving 12 bases between. This CDR3 has 13 amino acids. The CDR3 nucleotides read TGTGCCAGTAGTATCGCCCGGACAGCTGGCTACACCTTC. The encoded protein is CASSIARTAGYTF. The full variable domain, its missing parts supplied by reference TRBV19 and TRBJ1-2, is DGGITQSPKYLFRKEGQNVTLSCEQNLNHDAMYWYRQDPGQGLRLIYYSQIVNDFQKGDIAEGYSVSREKKESFPLTVTSAQKNPTAFYLCASSIARTAGYTFGSGTRLTVV.

This clone was observed a few times. One junction end does not reproduce the germline sequence, and a read error may be involved. The V call is TRBV19, the J call TRBJ2-3; no reliable D call. The CDR3 spans 15 residues. Germline CDR1 LNHDA, CDR2 SQIVND (reference sequence). CDR3 residues: CASSVDRALTDTQYF. The CDR3 DNA reads TGTGCCAGTAGTGTAGACCGGGCCCTCACAGATACGCAGTATTTT.

The V call is TRBV18, the J call TRBJ1-2; a possible D gene is TRBD1 (5 bases). The CDR3 has 13 amino acids. Germline lookup yields CDR1 KGHSH and CDR2 LQKENI. Trimming cost V 6 bases and J 8 bases, with 16 bases left between them. The CDR3 protein is CASSENLEGGYTF. DNA of the CDR3: TGTGCCAGCTCCGAAAACCTGGAGGGGGGCTACACCTTC.

The chain has TRBV7-6 and TRBJ1-1; 7 nucleotides align to TRBD1. Germline CDR1 is SGHVS and CDR2 is FNYEAQ. This CDR3 comprises 12 residues. Trimming cost V 4 bases and J 7 bases; bases outside gene matches: 3. The CDR3 nucleotides are TGTGCCAGCAGCTCTGGGACAGTTGAAGCTTTCTTT. Protein: CASSSGTVEAFF.

This chain uses TRBV21-1 with TRBJ2-7; the table's D gene call, TRBD1, was not cross checked with the DNA. TRBV21-1 is marked as a pseudogene. CDR3 length equals 13 residues. The CDR3 reads CASSKRTGYEQYF. The CDR3, as DNA: TGTGCCAGCAGCAAAAGGACAGGGTACGAGCAGTACTTC.